This TCR beta chain was identified during a study of spatial heterogeneity in lung cancer. For the study at large: Sequencing covered available follow-up PBMC samples collected a median of about two years after resection.

As concerns this clonotype: The target antigen is unknown.

CDR1 is SEHNR and CDR2 is FQNEAQ in the germline V gene (reference sequence). The V gene lost 2 bases and the J gene lost 0 bases, with 12 bases spanning the gap. The CDR3 totals 16 residues. Individual TCR cDNA molecules each bore their own unique molecular identifier. TCRdb redid the calling of the 5' RACE reads with MiXCR, one entry per CDR3 protein. The sample has roughly 4,400 distinct CDR3 sequences, about 25% seen once. Study findings and constraints: Blood showed ubiquitous tumor TCRs more often at resection than at routine follow-up.

Time point in this sample: blood at routine non-recurrence follow-up after resection. Whole RNA was taken from tumor, nontumor lung or frozen PBMC; it was then sequenced unsorted. The clonotype was recovered from a male donor with early-stage non-small cell lung cancer. The genes are TRBV7-9 and TRBJ2-3; D remains ambiguous. Sequenced material: PBMCs, taken at follow-up. The CDR3 nucleotides read TGTGCCAGCAGCTTATGGCCACCATCTAGCACAGATACGCAGTATTTT. Its translation is CASSLWPPSSTDTQYF.